Listed here is a single TCR beta chain. What it binds is not known. Some clones are missing from TCRdb's copy, which holds only in-frame ones; the method was immunoSEQ multiplex PCR. The table lists approximately 1.1 million clones, roughly 74% of them singletons. The CDR3 is made up of 18 amino acids. The V and J ends lost 4 bases and 0 bases, in that order; junction bases with no gene match: 9. From germline, CDR1 is MNHEY and CDR2 SMNVEV (reference sequence). Each donor was a Caucasian adult residing in Nashville, Tennessee. This entry comes from a study of shared clonotypes between healthy human individuals. Study-wide results and caveats: It was the few donors that limited the genetic and exposure-history diversity represented. Memory subsets generally showed lower estimated richness than naive subsets.

Sequenced input: memory CD4+ T cells from PBMCs. Regarding subset: CD45RA-negative fraction. The receptor comes from a man aged 18 to 35 in good health. Some clones in this sample may be carry-over from other donors' samples. This rearrangement joins TRBV27 to TRBJ2-2, with 9 nucleotides matching TRBD1. CDR3 sequence reads: CASSSNRGRASNTGELFF. In DNA form, the CDR3 reads TGTGCCAGCAGTTCGAACAGGGGGCGGGCCTCGAACACCGGGGAGCTGTTTTTT.